This TCR beta chain was found in a study of blood T cell repertoires in COVID-19. Across the whole study: There were acute and convalescent COVID-19 samples, and they came from the United States, Italy and Spain. T cells, B-cell-depleted T cells, or PBMCs supplied cDNA or gDNA.

Original methodology: Amplified reference gene primers provided the basis for estimating nucleated cell counts. TCRdb's table, derived via immunoSEQ multiplex PCR, lists solely in-frame clones and lacks some. V and J calls and clone size follow that table, whereas D and trimming were derived from the DNA. The repertoire has around 70,000 clones, about 82% of them found once; the top ten carry approximately 4.4%. V dropped 8 bases and J dropped 3; count of bases not matched to a gene: 10. This CDR3 region has 14 residues. The chain is built from TRBV23-1 and TRBJ2-7; TRBD1 matches at 7 bases. TRBV23-1 is known as an ORF, though its function is uncertain. The sequence came from a woman of 80 years or more with active or convalescent COVID-19. The sample consisted of peripheral blood. CDR3 sequence reads: CASFRRDSNYEQYF. DNA for the CDR3: TGCGCCAGCTTTCGCCGGGACAGCAACTACGAGCAGTACTTC.